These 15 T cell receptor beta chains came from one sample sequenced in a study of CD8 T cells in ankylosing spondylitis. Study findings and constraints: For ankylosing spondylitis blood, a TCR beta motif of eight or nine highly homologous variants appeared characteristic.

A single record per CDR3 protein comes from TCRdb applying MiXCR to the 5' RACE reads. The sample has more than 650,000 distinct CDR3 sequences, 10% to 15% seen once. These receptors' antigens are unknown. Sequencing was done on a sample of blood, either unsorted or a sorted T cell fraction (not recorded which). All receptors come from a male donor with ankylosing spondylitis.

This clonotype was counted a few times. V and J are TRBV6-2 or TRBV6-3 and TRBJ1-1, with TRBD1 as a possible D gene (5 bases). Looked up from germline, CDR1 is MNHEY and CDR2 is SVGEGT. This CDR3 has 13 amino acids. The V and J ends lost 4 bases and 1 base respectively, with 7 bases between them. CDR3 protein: CASSWTPNTEAFF. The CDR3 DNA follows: TGTGCCAGCAGTTGGACACCGAACACTGAAGCTTTCTTT.

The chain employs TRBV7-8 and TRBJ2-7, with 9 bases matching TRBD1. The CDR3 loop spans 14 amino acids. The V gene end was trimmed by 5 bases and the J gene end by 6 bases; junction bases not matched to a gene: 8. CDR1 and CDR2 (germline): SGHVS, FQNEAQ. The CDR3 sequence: CASSQDRGWGEQYF. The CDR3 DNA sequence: TGTGCCAGCAGCCAGGACAGGGGATGGGGCGAGCAGTACTTC.

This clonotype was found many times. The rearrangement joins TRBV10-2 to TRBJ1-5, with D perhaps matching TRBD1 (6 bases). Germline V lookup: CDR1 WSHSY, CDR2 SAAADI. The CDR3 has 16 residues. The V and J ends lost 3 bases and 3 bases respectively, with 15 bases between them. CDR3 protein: CASSEVRGLYNQPQHF. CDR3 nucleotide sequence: TGCGCCAGCAGTGAAGTCAGGGGCCTCTACAATCAGCCCCAGCATTTT.

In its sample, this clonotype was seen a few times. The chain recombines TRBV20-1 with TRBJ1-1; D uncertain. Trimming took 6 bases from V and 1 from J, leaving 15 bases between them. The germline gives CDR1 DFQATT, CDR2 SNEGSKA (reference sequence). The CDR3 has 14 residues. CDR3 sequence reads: CSAAGPGRNTEAFF. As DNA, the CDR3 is TGCAGTGCCGCCGGTCCGGGCCGGAACACTGAAGCTTTCTTT.

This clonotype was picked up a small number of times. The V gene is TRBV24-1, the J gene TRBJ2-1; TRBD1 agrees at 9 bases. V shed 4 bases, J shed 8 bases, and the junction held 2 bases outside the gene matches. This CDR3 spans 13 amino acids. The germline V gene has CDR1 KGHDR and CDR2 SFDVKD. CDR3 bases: TGTGCCACCAGTGACTGGGACAGGGATGAGCAGTTCTTC. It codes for CATSDWDRDEQFF.

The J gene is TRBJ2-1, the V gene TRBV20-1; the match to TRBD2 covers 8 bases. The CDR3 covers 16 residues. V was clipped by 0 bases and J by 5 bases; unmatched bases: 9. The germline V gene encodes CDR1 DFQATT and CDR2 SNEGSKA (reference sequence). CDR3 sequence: CSARDSGAGGNNEQFF. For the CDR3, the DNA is TGCAGTGCTAGAGATAGTGGCGCGGGGGGAAACAATGAGCAGTTCTTC.

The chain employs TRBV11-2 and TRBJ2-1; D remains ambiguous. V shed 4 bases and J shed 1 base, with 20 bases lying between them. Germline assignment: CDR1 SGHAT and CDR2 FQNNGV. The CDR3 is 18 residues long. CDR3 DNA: TGTGCCAGCAGCTCTAGTAGACTTTCTCGGAGTTCCTACAATGAGCAGTTCTTC. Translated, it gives CASSSSRLSRSSYNEQFF.

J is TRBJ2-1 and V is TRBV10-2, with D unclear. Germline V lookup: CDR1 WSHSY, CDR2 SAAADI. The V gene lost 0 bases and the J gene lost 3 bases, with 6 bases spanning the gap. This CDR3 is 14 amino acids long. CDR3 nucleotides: TGCGCCAGCAGTGAGTCGGCTCACTACAATGAGCAGTTCTTC. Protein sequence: CASSESAHYNEQFF.

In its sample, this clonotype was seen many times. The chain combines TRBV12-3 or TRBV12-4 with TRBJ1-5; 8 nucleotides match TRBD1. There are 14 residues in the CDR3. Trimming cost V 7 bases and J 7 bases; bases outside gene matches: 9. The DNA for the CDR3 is TGTGCCAGCACCGGACAGGGTGCGTGGCAGCCCCAGCATTTT. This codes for CASTGQGAWQPQHF.

Written as DNA, the CDR3 is TGTGCCAGCAGCCAAACGGGGGATAGCAATCAGCCCCAGCATTTT. This encodes CASSQTGDSNQPQHF. This chain joins TRBV7-9 and TRBJ1-5; D possibly corresponds to TRBD1 (5 bases). This CDR3 has 15 residues. Per germline, CDR1 SEHNR and CDR2 FQNEAQ (reference sequence). Trimming removed 5 bases at V and 0 bases at J, with 11 bases between. Looking up the rest from reference TRBV7-9 and TRBJ1-5 gives the full variable domain: DTGVSQNPRHKITKRGQNVTFRCDPISEHNRLYWYRQTLGQGPEFLTYFQNEAQLEKSRLLSDRFSAERPKGSFSTLEIQRTEQGDSAMYLCASSQTGDSNQPQHFGDGTRLSIL.

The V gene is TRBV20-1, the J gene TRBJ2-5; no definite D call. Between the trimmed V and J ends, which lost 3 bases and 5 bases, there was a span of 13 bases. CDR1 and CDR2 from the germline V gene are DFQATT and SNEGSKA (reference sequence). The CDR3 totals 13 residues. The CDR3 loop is CSASTRASETQYF. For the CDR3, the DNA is TGCAGTGCTAGCACTCGGGCGTCGGAGACCCAGTACTTC.

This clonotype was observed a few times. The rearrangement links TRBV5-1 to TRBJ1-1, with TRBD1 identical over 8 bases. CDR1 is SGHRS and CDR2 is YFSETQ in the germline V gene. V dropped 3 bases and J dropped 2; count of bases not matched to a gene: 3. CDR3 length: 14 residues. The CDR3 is CASSSTGVNTEAFF. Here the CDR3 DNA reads TGCGCCAGCAGCTCGACAGGGGTAAACACTGAAGCTTTCTTT.

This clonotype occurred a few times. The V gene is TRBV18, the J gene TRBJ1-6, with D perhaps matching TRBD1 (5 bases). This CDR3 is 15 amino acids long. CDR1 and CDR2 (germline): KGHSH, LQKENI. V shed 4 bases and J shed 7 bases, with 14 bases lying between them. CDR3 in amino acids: CASSLDRDLNSPLHF. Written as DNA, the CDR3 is TGTGCCAGCTCACTCGACCGGGACCTCAATTCACCCCTCCACTTT.

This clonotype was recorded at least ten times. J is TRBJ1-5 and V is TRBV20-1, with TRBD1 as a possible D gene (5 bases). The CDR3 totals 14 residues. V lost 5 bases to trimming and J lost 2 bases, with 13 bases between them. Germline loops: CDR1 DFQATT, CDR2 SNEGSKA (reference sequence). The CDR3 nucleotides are TGCAGTGCTGACCGTATAGGGGGCAATCAGCCCCAGCATTTT. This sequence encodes CSADRIGGNQPQHF.

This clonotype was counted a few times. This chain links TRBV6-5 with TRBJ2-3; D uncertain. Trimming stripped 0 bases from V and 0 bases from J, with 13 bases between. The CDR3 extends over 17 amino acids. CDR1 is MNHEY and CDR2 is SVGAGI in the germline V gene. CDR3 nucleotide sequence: TGTGCCAGCAGTTACTCGTTGGTCAGCTATAGCACAGATACGCAGTATTTT. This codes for CASSYSLVSYSTDTQYF.